The 14 T cell receptor beta chains below were found in one sample sequenced in a study of cytomegalovirus exposure and HLA in healthy donors. The PCR used 60 Vbeta and 13 Jbeta primers. Assay: immunoSEQ multiplex PCR; the TCRdb copy retains only in-frame clones and omits some. The table lists 150,000 to 200,000 clones, about 80% of them singletons, with around 2% in the top ten. The sequencing input was PBMCs. Every receptor here comes from a woman aged 18 to 35 in good health and CMV-seropositive.

This sequence joins TRBV6-6 and TRBJ1-5, with a tentative D call TRBD1 (6 bases). The V gene lost 0 bases and the J gene lost 4 bases, with 13 bases spanning the gap. CDR1 is MNHNY and CDR2 is SVGAGI in the germline V gene (reference sequence). The CDR3 length is 16 residues. The CDR3: CASSYSNRAANQPQHF. CDR3 DNA: TGTGCCAGCAGTTACTCCAACAGGGCGGCGAATCAGCCCCAGCATTTT.

This rearrangement joins TRBV6-6 to TRBJ2-7, with D possibly being TRBD1 (5 bases). The CDR3 has 13 residues. Germline loops: CDR1 MNHNY, CDR2 SVGAGI (reference sequence). V was clipped by 2 bases and J by 4 bases, with 9 bases between them. This CDR3 reads CASSYNRQYEQYF. DNA of the CDR3: TGTGCCAGCAGTTACAACCGACAGTACGAGCAGTACTTC.

The V call is TRBV5-6, the J call TRBJ1-6; 12 nucleotides line up with TRBD1. The CDR3 runs 15 residues. J lost 10 bases, V lost 3 bases, and 5 bases had no gene match. Per germline, CDR1 SGHDT and CDR2 YYEEEE. The CDR3, as DNA: TGTGCCAGCAGCTCCGGGACAGGGGGCGTCTCACCCCTCCACTTT. Encoded protein: CASSSGTGGVSPLHF.

In regard to this clone: Other DNA sequences from this sample encode an identical CDR3 as well. The rearrangement links TRBV30 to TRBJ1-2; D may be TRBD1 (6 bases). The ends were cut back, 1 base at V and 4 bases at J, with 10 bases in the middle. The CDR3 consists of 13 residues. Germline V CDR1 and CDR2: GTSNPN, SVGIG (reference sequence). Here the CDR3 DNA reads TGTGCCTGGAGTGACGACAGGTTCTATGGCTACACCTTC. Its protein product is CAWSDDRFYGYTF.

J is TRBJ1-1 and V is TRBV19; D call uncertain. CDR3 size: 13 residues. CDR1 is LNHDA, CDR2 SQIVND, per germline (reference sequence). The V gene lost 3 bases and the J gene lost 3 bases, with 8 bases spanning the gap. The CDR3 nucleotides are TGTGCCAGTAGTATGTATAGCTACACTGAAGCTTTCTTT. Its translation is CASSMYSYTEAFF.

The chain joins TRBV6-5 to TRBJ2-5; tentatively, D is TRBD1 (5 bases). The V gene's germline CDR1 is MNHEY and CDR2 SVGAGI. Trimming shortened V by 7 bases and J by 5 bases, and 14 bases separated the two germline ends. The CDR3 runs to 13 residues. CDR3 region: CASKGLGVETQYF. DNA for the CDR3: TGTGCCAGCAAAGGTCTAGGGGTGGAGACCCAGTACTTC.

The chain has TRBV28 and TRBJ1-2; no clear D. Trimming removed 3 bases from V and 6 bases from J, with 11 bases in between. The CDR3 runs 13 residues. Germline CDR1 is MDHEN and CDR2 is SYDVKM. CDR3 in DNA: TGTGCCAGCAGTTTTCAGGAGGTGAATGGCTACACCTTC. Translating gives CASSFQEVNGYTF.

V is TRBV7-9 and J is TRBJ1-1; 8 bases are shared with TRBD1. CDR1 is SEHNR and CDR2 is FQNEAQ in the germline V gene (reference sequence). The V and J ends lost 4 bases and 6 bases, in that order; junction bases with no gene match: 22. The CDR3 contains 19 residues. The DNA of the CDR3 is TGTGCCAGCAGCTCCCTCAGGTTTAGTGTTGGACAGGGTGGGGCTGAAGCTTTCTTT. Translated, it gives CASSSLRFSVGQGGAEAFF.

The CDR3 DNA is TGTGCCAGCAGCACATCACCCTGGGACGGGGGGGACTATGGCTACACCTTC. Residues: CASSTSPWDGGDYGYTF. The rearrangement joins TRBV11-3 to TRBJ1-2; D possibly corresponds to TRBD1 (5 bases). The V gene's germline CDR1 is SGHNT and CDR2 YENEEA. The CDR3 is made up of 17 amino acids. Trimming removed 5 bases from V and 3 bases from J, with 22 bases in between.

The J gene is TRBJ2-7, the V gene TRBV28, with D unclear. CDR1 MDHEN and CDR2 SYDVKM come from the germline V gene. Trimming removed 2 bases at V and 6 bases at J, with 14 bases between. This CDR3 is 14 amino acids long. The CDR3: CASSLHPGKREQYF. CDR3 nucleotides: TGTGCCAGCAGTTTACATCCAGGAAAACGCGAGCAGTACTTC.

The genes are TRBV6-1 and TRBJ2-1; D is perhaps TRBD1 (5 bases). Per the germline V gene, CDR1 is MNHNS and CDR2 is SASEGT. Trimming left V 2 bases short and J 9 bases short, with 20 bases between. The CDR3 length is 16 residues. The CDR3 loop reads CASSEPRAAQPREQFF. CDR3 nucleotides: TGTGCCAGCAGTGAACCCAGGGCCGCCCAACCCCGTGAGCAGTTCTTC.

The table lists this clone with a count of one. The chain has TRBV11-3 and TRBJ1-2; D gene ambiguous. CDR3 size: 13 residues. V was shortened by 0 bases and J by 6 bases, with 8 bases between the two germline ends. CDR1 and CDR2 from the germline V gene are SGHNT and YENEEA. The CDR3 nucleotides are TGTGCCAGCAGCTTAGATCAGAGGAATGGCTACACCTTC. Protein sequence: CASSLDQRNGYTF.

The chain is built from TRBV4-1 and TRBJ2-5; D gene ambiguous. The V gene's germline CDR1 is MGHRA and CDR2 YSYEKL. V was pared by 2 bases and J by 1 base, with 8 bases between. The CDR3 is 14 amino acids. Here the CDR3 DNA reads TGCGCCAGCAGCCAAATACTGAGCCAAGAGACCCAGTACTTC. Its protein is CASSQILSQETQYF.

To note about this clone: Compared with germline, one end of the junction differs, possibly owing to a read error. J is TRBJ2-4 and V is TRBV4-3, with 7 bases identical to TRBD1. CDR1 is LGHNA, CDR2 YSLEER, per germline. This CDR3 contains 15 residues. The DNA of the CDR3 is TGCGCCAGCAGCCAAGATCTCCCAGGGGGTAACAGTCAGTACTTC. This codes for CASSQDLPGGNSQYF.